The rows below give T cell receptor beta chains drawn from one sample of a study of T cell responses to AZD1222 COVID-19 vaccine. The data were produced by immunoSEQ multiplex PCR, yet TCRdb's version contains in-frame clones alone and is incomplete. The sample includes approximately 160,000 clones, 88% of them seen just once. Sequenced here: peripheral blood, sampled on day 0 of MenACWY control vaccination. Every receptor here comes from an adult in good health. CDR3s include the opening cysteine and the closing phenylalanine or tryptophan. The order of the fields is D gene, J gene, clone size, V gene, CDR3 protein, CDR3 DNA. A D gene is named only where the DNA matches it firmly. Clone size is not always given. Where it is, it says once, few, many or a class for expanded clones.

D: TRBD1; J: TRBJ1-2; size: once; V: TRBV5-1; CDR3: CASSLEGQGGNYGYTF; DNA: TGCGCCAGCAGCTTGGAAGGACAGGGGGGCAACTATGGCTACACCTTC
D: TRBD2; J: TRBJ2-7; size: .; V: TRBV7-9; CDR3: CASSLVGGNYEQYF; DNA: TGTGCCAGCAGCTTAGTGGGAGGGAACTACGAGCAGTACTTC
D: .; J: TRBJ1-2; size: .; V: TRBV19; CDR3: CASSIMRSGNYGYTF; DNA: TGTGCCAGTAGTATAATGAGGTCAGGTAACTATGGCTACACCTTC
D: .; J: TRBJ1-6; size: .; V: TRBV2; CDR3: CASSPQGSYNSPLHF; DNA: TGTGCCAGCAGTCCCCAGGGTTCCTATAATTCACCCCTCCACTTT
D: TRBD1; J: TRBJ1-4; size: .; V: TRBV4-3; CDR3: CASSQDVGRGLGNEKLFF; DNA: TGCGCCAGCAGCCAAGATGTAGGCAGGGGGCTAGGTAATGAAAAACTGTTTTTT
D: .; J: TRBJ1-1; size: .; V: TRBV4-3; CDR3: CASSQDRVEAFF; DNA: TGCGCCAGCAGCCAAGATCGAGTTGAAGCTTTCTTT
D: .; J: TRBJ1-1; size: .; V: TRBV2; CDR3: CASRPRVQTEAFF; DNA: TGTGCCAGCAGACCCAGGGTGCAGACTGAAGCTTTCTTT
D: TRBD2; J: TRBJ2-7; size: .; V: TRBV6-6; CDR3: CASRAGGYGQYF; DNA: TGTGCCAGCAGGGCGGGGGGGTACGGGCAGTACTTC
D: .; J: TRBJ2-5; size: .; V: TRBV14; CDR3: CASLPRRETQYF; DNA: TGTGCCAGCCTCCCCCGCCGGGAGACCCAGTACTTC
D: TRBD1; J: TRBJ2-6; size: .; V: TRBV9; CDR3: CASSVVQGATGANVLTF; DNA: TGTGCCAGCAGCGTAGTTCAGGGGGCTACTGGGGCCAACGTCCTGACTTTC
D: TRBD1; J: TRBJ1-2; size: once; V: TRBV5-4; CDR3: CASRPGTAYGYTF; DNA: TGTGCCAGCAGGCCTGGGACAGCCTATGGCTACACCTTC
D: TRBD1; J: TRBJ2-3; size: few; V: TRBV7-9; CDR3: CASSSTGDTQYF; DNA: TGTGCCAGCAGCTCGACAGGGGATACGCAGTATTTT
D: .; J: TRBJ2-1; size: .; V: TRBV9; CDR3: CASSPRSDGMLNEQFF; DNA: TGTGCCAGCAGCCCCCGCTCGGACGGGATGTTGAATGAGCAGTTCTTC
D: .; J: TRBJ2-1; size: .; V: TRBV20-1; CDR3: CSAREKHEQFF; DNA: TGCAGTGCTAGAGAAAAGCATGAGCAGTTCTTC
D: .; J: TRBJ2-7; size: .; V: TRBV6-5; CDR3: CASSYADAYEQYF; DNA: TGTGCCAGCAGTTACGCTGACGCCTACGAGCAGTACTTC
D: .; J: TRBJ2-7; size: .; V: TRBV12-5; CDR3: CASGLREEDEQYF; DNA: TGTGCTAGTGGTTTAAGGGAGGAGGACGAGCAGTACTTC
D: .; J: TRBJ1-2; size: .; V: TRBV3-1/TRBV3-2; CDR3: CASSRTEIYGYTF; DNA: TGTGCCAGCAGCCGGACGGAAATTTATGGCTACACCTTC
D: .; J: TRBJ2-2; size: .; V: TRBV18; CDR3: CASSPTGTKITGELFF; DNA: TGTGCCAGCTCACCAACCGGGACAAAGATCACCGGGGAGCTGTTTTTT
D: .; J: TRBJ1-4; size: .; V: TRBV5-5; CDR3: CASSFGSFRVNEKLFF; DNA: TGTGCCAGCAGCTTCGGGTCCTTCAGGGTTAATGAAAAACTGTTTTTT
D: .; J: TRBJ1-1; size: many; V: TRBV14; CDR3: CASSAGRYTEAFF; DNA: TGTGCCAGCAGCGCTGGACGGTACACTGAAGCTTTCTTT
D: TRBD2; J: TRBJ2-7; size: .; V: TRBV9; CDR3: CASSVGTSGTTYEQYF; DNA: TGTGCCAGCAGCGTAGGCACTAGCGGGACGACCTACGAGCAGTACTTC
D: .; J: TRBJ2-7; size: .; V: TRBV30; CDR3: CAWKDPGGYEQYF; DNA: TGTGCCTGGAAAGATCCAGGGGGGTACGAGCAGTACTTC
D: TRBD2; J: TRBJ2-2; size: .; V: TRBV6-1; CDR3: CASSELAGVTGELFF; DNA: TGTGCCAGCAGTGAGCTAGCGGGAGTAACCGGGGAGCTGTTTTTT
D: .; J: TRBJ2-7; size: .; V: TRBV4-3; CDR3: CASSQGTGSAYEQYF; DNA: TGCGCCAGCAGCCAAGGAACAGGGTCCGCATACGAGCAGTACTTC
D: .; J: TRBJ1-5; size: once; V: TRBV2; CDR3: CASSELPTISNQPQHF; DNA: TGTGCCAGCAGTGAATTACCGACTATTAGCAATCAGCCCCAGCATTTT
D: .; J: TRBJ1-4; size: .; V: TRBV9; CDR3: CASSTAYGEKLFF; DNA: TGTGCCAGCAGTACAGCGTATGGTGAAAAACTGTTTTTT
D: .; J: TRBJ1-2; size: .; V: TRBV9; CDR3: CASSGEGYYYGYTF; DNA: TGTGCCAGCAGCGGGGAGGGATATTATTATGGCTACACCTTC
D: TRBD2; J: TRBJ2-7; size: .; V: TRBV11-3; CDR3: CASSLVGGGNYEQYF; DNA: TGTGCCAGCAGCTTAGTAGGCGGGGGGAACTACGAGCAGTACTTC